One sample yielded the 5 T cell receptor beta chains listed below, sequenced in a study of blood T cell repertoires in COVID-19. Only in-frame clones appear in the TCRdb table, and some are missing; sequencing was by immunoSEQ multiplex PCR. This sample carries a few hundred thousand clones, approximately 85% of them seen once, and the ten largest clones take less than 6.5%. The sample taken for sequencing was peripheral blood. Receptors originate from a man in his fifties or sixties with active or convalescent COVID-19.

This chain joins TRBV6-5 and TRBJ1-1, with D perhaps TRBD1 (6 bases). There are 14 residues in the CDR3. Germline CDR1 and CDR2: MNHEY and SVGAGI. V lost 6 bases and J lost 4, with 15 bases in between. DNA of the CDR3: TGTGCCAGCAGGCAAGGGGGGGGAGGCACTGAAGCTTTCTTT. Amino acids: CASRQGGGGTEAFF.

The V and J genes are TRBV9 and TRBJ2-4; 13 nucleotides match TRBD2. From germline, CDR1 is SGDLS and CDR2 YYNGEE. The CDR3 sequence is 16 residues long. J lost 5 bases, V lost 3 bases, and 5 bases had no gene match. CDR3 nucleotides: TGTGCCAGCAGCGCGGAACTAGCGGGAGGGCAAAACATTCAGTACTTC. This gives the protein CASSAELAGGQNIQYF.

The CDR3 loop is CASSPGARQPAAYEQYF. The CDR3 nucleotides are TGTGCCAGCAGCCCAGGGGCTCGACAACCTGCCGCCTACGAGCAGTACTTC. This chain links TRBV7-6 with TRBJ2-7; D is perhaps TRBD1 (6 bases). V was shortened by 5 bases and J by 2 bases, with 22 bases between the two germline ends. Germline CDR1 and CDR2: SGHVS and FNYEAQ. CDR3 length: 17 amino acids.

The chain is built from TRBV5-6 and TRBJ2-4; 14 nucleotides line up with TRBD2. CDR1 is SGHDT and CDR2 is YYEEEE in the germline V gene. This CDR3 region has 16 residues. Trimming at V came to 3 bases and at J to 7 bases, leaving 6 bases not matched to a gene. The CDR3 sequence is CASSWGTSGSVNIQYF. The CDR3 bases are TGTGCCAGCAGCTGGGGGACTAGCGGGAGTGTGAACATTCAGTACTTC.

The chain is built from TRBV12-5 and TRBJ1-1, with 7 bases fitting TRBD1. V shed 2 bases and J 4 bases; nucleotides not matched to a gene: 1. CDR1 and CDR2 from the germline V gene are LGHNT and FRNRAP. This CDR3 is built from 13 residues. DNA for the CDR3: TGTGCTAGTGGTTTGAACAGGGGCACTGAAGCTTTCTTT. It yields the protein CASGLNRGTEAFF.